Below, one T cell receptor (beta chain) is given with its context. Library preparation (for TCRbeta) was performed with unique molecular identifiers. TCRdb reprocessed the PCR reads via MiXCR and lists one record per CDR3 protein. The table includes around 400,000 distinct CDR3 sequences, around 21% detected once. In germline, CDR1 is MNHEY, CDR2 SVGAGI. The CDR3 has 16 amino acids. The J segment lost 1 base and the V segment lost 2 bases, leaving 3 bases of the junction unmatched. This sample was included in a study of T-cell reconstitution after alpha-beta-depleted transplantation in children. The TCR originated in a human donor who donated a stem cell graft to a child with acute myeloid leukemia. The sequencing used PBMCs from the stem cell graft donor, collected from the stem cell graft. The chain combines TRBV6-5 with TRBJ2-3; TRBD1 aligns across 10 bases. DNA of the CDR3: TGTGCCAGCAGTTACCCGGACAGGGGGGGCACAGATACGCAGTATTTT. Amino acid sequence: CASSYPDRGGTDTQYF.